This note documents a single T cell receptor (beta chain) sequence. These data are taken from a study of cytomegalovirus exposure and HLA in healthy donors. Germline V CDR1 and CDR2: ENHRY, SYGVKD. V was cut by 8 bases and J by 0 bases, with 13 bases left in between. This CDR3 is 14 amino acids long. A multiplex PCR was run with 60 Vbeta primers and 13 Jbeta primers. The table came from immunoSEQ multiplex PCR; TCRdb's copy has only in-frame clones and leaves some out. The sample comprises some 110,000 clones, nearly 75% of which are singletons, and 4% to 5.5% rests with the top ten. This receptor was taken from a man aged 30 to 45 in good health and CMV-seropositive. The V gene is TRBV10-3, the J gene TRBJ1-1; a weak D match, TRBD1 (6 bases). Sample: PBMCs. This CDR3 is CAIRVDSMNTEAFF. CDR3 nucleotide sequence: TGTGCCATCCGCGTGGACAGTATGAACACTGAAGCTTTCTTT.